Shown below are 16 T cell receptor beta chains from a single sample sequenced in a study of cytomegalovirus exposure and HLA in healthy donors. The protocol was immunoSEQ multiplex PCR, while the TCRdb copy is restricted to in-frame clones and leaves out a portion. The table records approximately 70,000 clones, approximately 94% of them present only once. Material for sequencing was PBMCs. These receptors came from a woman between 18 and 29 years old in good health and CMV-seropositive.

In its sample, this clone was seen once. This rearrangement joins TRBV7-2 to TRBJ2-2; a weak D match, TRBD1 (5 bases). V was clipped by 5 bases and J by 1 base, with 20 bases between them. The CDR3 has 18 amino acids. CDR1 is SGHTA, CDR2 FQGNSA, per germline. This CDR3 reads CASSLSLPGHMNTGELFF. CDR3 coding DNA: TGTGCCAGCAGCCTGTCGTTACCCGGACATATGAACACCGGGGAGCTGTTTTTT.

The chain recombines TRBV19 with TRBJ1-3, with D uncertain. The CDR3 extends over 15 amino acids. Germline V CDR1 and CDR2: LNHDA, SQIVND (reference sequence). V dropped 5 bases and J dropped 0 bases, with 11 bases sitting between them. CDR3 loop: CASSYGSSSGNTIYF. In DNA, the CDR3 is TGTGCCAGTAGTTACGGGTCGAGCTCTGGAAACACCATATATTTT.

The chain uses TRBV6-6 and TRBJ1-1, with 7 positions matching TRBD1. The junction had 3 bases not matched to a gene; V was cut back by 0 bases and J by 2 bases. CDR3 length: 15 residues. Germline loops: CDR1 MNHNY, CDR2 SVGAGI (reference sequence). The CDR3 nucleotides are TGTGCCAGCAGTTACTCGCGACAGGGAAACACTGAAGCTTTCTTT. The encoded protein is CASSYSRQGNTEAFF.

The J gene is TRBJ1-5, the V gene TRBV10-3; D remains ambiguous. From germline, CDR1 is ENHRY and CDR2 SYGVKD. Trimming cost V 3 bases and J 5 bases, with 11 bases left between them. This CDR3 is built from 14 residues. CDR3 residues: CAISDRGVDQPQHF. The CDR3 DNA is TGTGCCATCAGTGATCGCGGCGTTGATCAGCCCCAGCATTTT.

This clone was seen once. V and J are TRBV6-1 and TRBJ1-1; unclear D gene. The CDR3 is made up of 14 amino acids. The germline V gene encodes CDR1 MNHNS and CDR2 SASEGT. Trimming pared 6 bases from V and 6 bases from J, leaving 17 bases between. CDR3 in DNA: TGTGCCAGCAGGCCCCGGTTTGGAGAGTCTGAAGCTTTCTTT. This gives the protein CASRPRFGESEAFF.

The V call is TRBV5-5, the J call TRBJ1-3; D is unresolved. Germline V gene data show CDR1 as SGHKS and CDR2 as YYEKEE (reference sequence). The CDR3 spans 14 residues. V was cut by 1 base and J by 2 bases, with 7 bases left in between. CDR3 nucleotides: TGTGCCAGCAGCTTGCGCAGTCCTGGAAACACCATATATTTT. Residues: CASSLRSPGNTIYF.

The V gene is TRBV14, the J gene TRBJ1-1; D gene ambiguous. The ends were cut back, 3 bases at V and 1 base at J, with 12 bases in the middle. This CDR3 is built from 15 residues. Germline V lookup: CDR1 SGHDN, CDR2 FVKESK. CDR3 coding DNA: TGTGCCAGCAGCCAGGAGATAGCGGCGAACACTGAAGCTTTCTTT. This gives the protein CASSQEIAANTEAFF.

This clone occurred once. The chain combines TRBV4-3 with TRBJ1-2; D not certain. Germline V gene lookup returns CDR1 LGHNA and CDR2 YSLEER. This CDR3 is built from 15 residues. With 0 bases removed from V and 0 bases from J, the gap between germline ends came to 8 bases. The CDR3 DNA reads as TGCGCCAGCAGCCAAGATCTGGCAGCTAACTATGGCTACACCTTC. This encodes CASSQDLAANYGYTF.

The V and J genes are TRBV25-1 and TRBJ1-2; the D gene is possibly TRBD1 (6 bases). The CDR3 is 14 amino acids. Germline loops: CDR1 MGHDK, CDR2 SYGVNS. V was pared by 2 bases and J by 2 bases, with 9 bases between. The CDR3: CASSETGLNYGYTF. CDR3 nucleotide sequence: TGTGCCAGCAGTGAAACAGGGTTAAACTATGGCTACACCTTC.

V gene TRBV6-5 combines with J gene TRBJ2-2; D is unclear. CDR3 length equals 15 residues. CDR1 is MNHEY, CDR2 SVGAGI, per germline. V dropped 0 bases and J dropped 2 bases, with 7 bases sitting between them. CDR3 coding DNA: TGTGCCAGCAGTTACTCGGGCTCTAACACCGGGGAGCTGTTTTTT. It specifies CASSYSGSNTGELFF.

This clone has just one count. The V call is TRBV6-5, the J call TRBJ1-4, with 7 bases identical to TRBD1. The germline gives CDR1 MNHEY, CDR2 SVGAGI. The CDR3 is 13 residues long. V lost 7 bases to trimming and J lost 4 bases; unmatched junction nucleotides: 3. CDR3 region: CASKGAGNEKLFF. The DNA of the CDR3 is TGTGCCAGCAAGGGGGCGGGTAATGAAAAACTGTTTTTT.

The rearrangement links TRBV19 to TRBJ2-2; D call uncertain. This CDR3 contains 13 residues. Per the germline V gene, CDR1 is LNHDA and CDR2 is SQIVND (reference sequence). The ends were cut back, 6 bases at V and 2 bases at J, with 7 bases in the middle. In nucleotides, the CDR3 is TGTGCCAGTAGCCACAGTAACACCGGGGAGCTGTTTTTT. Amino acids: CASSHSNTGELFF.

The chain employs TRBV4-1 and TRBJ2-7; a possible D gene is TRBD2 (7 bases). Germline CDR1 is MGHRA and CDR2 is YSYEKL. Trimming cost V 3 bases and J 3 bases, with 12 bases left between them. The CDR3 is 14 amino acids. As DNA, the CDR3 is TGCGCCAGCAGCCAGGGGGAGGGGGACTACGAGCAGTACTTC. Its protein is CASSQGEGDYEQYF.

This chain connects TRBV27 to TRBJ2-1; the match to TRBD2 covers 9 bases. The trim removed 4 bases at V and 3 bases at J, leaving 7 bases unmatched. The CDR3 is 16 residues long. The V gene's germline CDR1 is MNHEY and CDR2 SMNVEV (reference sequence). The CDR3 DNA is TGTGCCAGCAGTTCCCGGGGTAGCGGGAGCTACAATGAGCAGTTCTTC. This encodes CASSSRGSGSYNEQFF.

This clone was observed once. The V and J genes are TRBV2 and TRBJ1-1; possibly TRBD1 for D (6 bases). Germline V gives CDR1 SNHLY, CDR2 FYNNEI. V was cut by 6 bases and J by 1 base, with 12 bases left in between. There are 14 residues in the CDR3. In nucleotides, the CDR3 is TGTGCCAGCAGCCAAGAACAGGGGAACACTGAAGCTTTCTTT. Protein product: CASSQEQGNTEAFF.

The rearrangement links TRBV28 to TRBJ2-7; a weak D match, TRBD1 (5 bases). The CDR3 contains 14 residues. V lost 3 bases, J lost 2 bases, and 11 bases lay in between. The germline CDR1 and CDR2 sequences are MDHEN and SYDVKM. CDR3 DNA sequence: TGTGCCAGCAGTTTGGACATAGCAACCTACGAGCAGTACTTC. It codes for CASSLDIATYEQYF.